The next 32 T cell receptor beta chains were all read from a single sample in a study of shared clonotypes between healthy human individuals. Profiling relied on immunoSEQ multiplex PCR, and the TCRdb table lists in-frame clones only, not all of them. This table holds about 820,000 clones, 80% to 95% found once. In the naive CD8 group, cells lacked CD45RO and were positively selected for CCR7, so terminally differentiated effector memory CD45RA+ cells were left out. The specimen was naive CD8+ T cells sorted from blood. These receptor sequences come from a man in his thirties or forties in good health.

The rearrangement joins TRBV9 to TRBJ2-1; 8 nucleotides line up with TRBD2. From germline, CDR1 is SGDLS and CDR2 YYNGEE. J was trimmed by 9 bases and V by 0 bases; bases with no gene match: 8. The CDR3 runs 15 residues. Here the CDR3 DNA reads TGTGCCAGCAGCGTAGTACAAGCGGGAGACGGTGAGCAGTTCTTC. This translates into CASSVVQAGDGEQFF. The full variable domain, in which reference TRBV9 and TRBJ2-1 provide the parts outside the CDR3, is DSGVTQTPKHLITATGQRVTLRCSPRSGDLSVYWYQQSLDQGLQFLIQYYNGEERAKGNILERFSAQQFPDLHSELNLSSLELGDSALYFCASSVVQAGDGEQFFGPGTRLTVL.

The chain couples TRBV10-3 to TRBJ2-5; TRBD1 agrees at 8 bases. The CDR3 has 16 residues. The V gene end was trimmed by 10 bases and the J gene end by 3 bases; junction bases not matched to a gene: 16. Germline V gene lookup returns CDR1 ENHRY and CDR2 SYGVKD. The CDR3 DNA is TGTGCCACCATGGCAGGGGGCGCTTATGCGGAAGAGACCCAGTACTTC. It specifies CATMAGGAYAEETQYF.

CDR3 nucleotides: TGTGCCAGCAGTTCCTGGACTAGCGGGAGTTCCCACGAGCAGTACTTC. Its protein product is CASSSWTSGSSHEQYF. The gene calls are TRBV27 and TRBJ2-7; 13 bases fit TRBD2. Trimming removed 4 bases from V and 5 bases from J; junction bases left unmatched: 8. CDR1 is MNHEY, CDR2 SMNVEV, per germline (reference sequence). The CDR3 covers 16 residues.

V gene TRBV6-5 combines with J gene TRBJ1-2; weak D call: TRBD1 (6 bases). This CDR3 region has 15 residues. Germline-derived CDR1 and CDR2 are MNHEY and SVGAGI. The V end lost 6 bases, the J end lost 3 bases, and 17 bases lay between the germline ends. This CDR3 is CASSSKGVTDYGYTF. CDR3 nucleotide sequence: TGTGCCAGCAGCTCCAAGGGGGTGACGGACTATGGCTACACCTTC.

V and J are TRBV19 and TRBJ2-1; D perhaps matches TRBD2 (6 bases). Germline-derived CDR1 and CDR2 are LNHDA and SQIVND (reference sequence). Deletions cut 8 bases from V and 6 bases from J, with 14 bases between. The CDR3 consists of 13 residues. The CDR3: CASSGETSNEQFF. The CDR3 bases are TGTGCCAGTTCGGGGGAGACTAGCAATGAGCAGTTCTTC.

V gene TRBV28 combines with J gene TRBJ1-5, with 7 bases fitting TRBD1. This CDR3 is built from 14 residues. Per the germline V gene, CDR1 is MDHEN and CDR2 is SYDVKM. With V trimmed by 7 bases and J by 5 bases, 8 bases remained unmatched. Written as DNA, the CDR3 is TGTGCCAGCAAGTTGGATGGGACAGATCAGCCCCAGCATTTT. Amino acids: CASKLDGTDQPQHF.

The chain joins TRBV28 to TRBJ2-1; the match to TRBD2 covers 9 bases. The V segment lost 5 bases and the J segment 8 bases; nucleotides outside the gene matches: 13. The CDR3 consists of 16 residues. Germline V gene lookup returns CDR1 MDHEN and CDR2 SYDVKM. This chain's CDR3 is CASSHRGLAGIDEQFF. The CDR3 coding sequence is TGTGCCAGCAGTCATAGGGGGCTAGCGGGAATCGATGAGCAGTTCTTC.

The chain uses TRBV16 and TRBJ1-4, with D maybe TRBD1 (5 bases). V was clipped by 4 bases and J by 7 bases, with 19 bases between them. Germline V CDR1 and CDR2: KGHSY, FQNENV. The CDR3 totals 16 residues. CDR3 region: CASSPADRTLGEKLFF. The CDR3 DNA sequence: TGTGCCAGCAGCCCCGCCGACCGGACACTGGGTGAAAAACTGTTTTTT.

The chain joins TRBV27 to TRBJ2-1; 10 bases align to TRBD2. Trimming at V came to 6 bases and at J to 6 bases, leaving 5 bases not matched to a gene. The CDR3 length is 14 residues. Germline loops: CDR1 MNHEY, CDR2 SMNVEV (reference sequence). CDR3: CASSPGTSVNEQFF. In nucleotides, the CDR3 is TGTGCCAGCAGCCCCGGGACTAGCGTCAATGAGCAGTTCTTC.

V gene TRBV2 combines with J gene TRBJ1-5; 10 bases are a match to TRBD1. CDR1 SNHLY and CDR2 FYNNEI come from the germline V gene. The CDR3 has 16 amino acids. V lost 5 bases, J lost 3 bases, and 7 bases stayed unmatched. The chain's CDR3 is CASSRGTGVFNQPQHF. CDR3 DNA: TGTGCCAGCAGTCGAGGGACAGGGGTATTCAATCAGCCCCAGCATTTT.

The chain has TRBV7-6 and TRBJ2-5, with 9 bases fitting TRBD1. V shed 6 bases and J 4 bases; nucleotides not matched to a gene: 9. Germline V CDR1 and CDR2: SGHVS, FNYEAQ. The CDR3 length is 15 residues. The chain's CDR3 is CASRFRDRAGETQYF. CDR3 sequence (DNA): TGTGCCAGCAGATTCCGGGACAGGGCGGGAGAGACCCAGTACTTC.

This chain joins TRBV7-9 and TRBJ1-5, with 10 bases lining up with TRBD1. The length of the CDR3 is 18 residues. Germline V gene data show CDR1 as SEHNR and CDR2 as FQNEAQ (reference sequence). V shed 5 bases and J 0 bases; nucleotides not matched to a gene: 10. This chain's CDR3 is CASSVGTGEGYSNQPQHF. CDR3 nucleotide sequence: TGTGCCAGCAGCGTGGGGACAGGGGAGGGGTATAGCAATCAGCCCCAGCATTTT.

V usage is TRBV5-1 and J usage is TRBJ1-3; 9 nucleotides align to TRBD1. Germline CDR1 reads SGHRS; CDR2 reads YFSETQ. V lost 4 bases, J lost 4 bases, and 3 bases stayed unmatched. The length of the CDR3 is 14 residues. CDR3 sequence (DNA): TGCGCCAGCAGCGATGGACAGGGGGGAAACACCATATATTTT. Residues: CASSDGQGGNTIYF.

The chain combines TRBV29-1 with TRBJ2-2; D gene uncertain. This CDR3 has 13 amino acids. V was shortened by 6 bases and J by 0 bases, with 8 bases between the two germline ends. Germline CDR1 SQVTM, CDR2 ANQGSEA. CDR3 residues: CSVLTPNTGELFF. CDR3 in DNA: TGCAGCGTATTAACCCCGAACACCGGGGAGCTGTTTTTT.

The chain couples TRBV19 to TRBJ2-7; D possibly corresponds to TRBD2 (6 bases). The V gene's germline CDR1 is LNHDA and CDR2 SQIVND (reference sequence). The CDR3 is 13 residues long. The germline V and J ends were trimmed by 5 bases and 2 bases, with 10 bases remaining between them. The chain's CDR3 is CASSGGTAYEQYF. CDR3 nucleotides: TGTGCCAGTAGTGGAGGGACGGCCTACGAGCAGTACTTC.

The V call is TRBV7-2, the J call TRBJ2-7; D tentatively reads TRBD1 or TRBD2 (5 bases each). V lost 5 bases and J 8 bases, leaving 16 bases between the germline ends. The CDR3 totals 13 residues. CDR1 and CDR2 (germline): SGHTA, FQGNSA. The CDR3 loop reads CASSPPGRPQQYF. In DNA, the CDR3 is TGTGCCAGCAGCCCCCCGGGACGCCCTCAGCAGTACTTC. The whole variable domain, remainder taken from reference TRBV7-2 and TRBJ2-7, is GAGVSQSPSNKVTEKGKDVELRCDPISGHTALYWYRQSLGQGLEFLIYFQGNSAPDKSGLPSDRFSAERTGGSVSTLTIQRTQQEDSAVYLCASSPPGRPQQYFGPGTRLTVT.

The chain couples TRBV7-9 to TRBJ1-5, with 7 bases fitting TRBD1. Germline trimming cut 1 base from V and 2 bases from J; bases unmatched to any gene: 2. This CDR3 comprises 15 residues. Germline lookup yields CDR1 SEHNR and CDR2 FQNEAQ (reference sequence). Written as DNA, the CDR3 is TGTGCCAGCAGCTTAGGACAGGGACGCAATCAGCCCCAGCATTTT. It encodes CASSLGQGRNQPQHF.

The V and J genes are TRBV6-5 and TRBJ2-1; TRBD2 is a possible D gene (6 bases). The CDR3 is 11 amino acids. V shed 4 bases and J shed 10 bases, with 8 bases lying between them. Germline V CDR1 and CDR2: MNHEY, SVGAGI. The CDR3 DNA reads as TGTGCCAGCAGTTTTGCGGGGGAGCAGTTCTTC. This gives the protein CASSFAGEQFF.

This clone was seen just once. V gene TRBV30 combines with J gene TRBJ2-2; TRBD2 aligns across 7 bases. The germline V gene has CDR1 GTSNPN and CDR2 SVGIG (reference sequence). The CDR3 consists of 15 residues. The ends lost 5 bases at V and 2 bases at J; junction bases unmatched: 8. The CDR3 is CAWLGAGSNTGELFF. The CDR3 region has the DNA TGTGCCTGGTTGGGAGCGGGATCTAACACCGGGGAGCTGTTTTTT.

The rearrangement uses TRBV20-1 and TRBJ2-7, with a possible D match to TRBD1 (5 bases). Germline V gene data show CDR1 as DFQATT and CDR2 as SNEGSKA (reference sequence). The CDR3 runs to 11 residues. V shed 1 base and J shed 7 bases, with 8 bases lying between them. The CDR3 nucleotides read TGCAGTGCTAGAGGGGGCAAAGAGCAGTACTTC. This gives the protein CSARGGKEQYF.

V and J are TRBV18 and TRBJ2-5, with a weak D call TRBD2 (6 bases). Germline lookup yields CDR1 KGHSH and CDR2 LQKENI. Trimming cost V 4 bases and J 1 base, with 13 bases left between them. The CDR3 extends over 15 amino acids. The CDR3: CASSQTGTRQETQYF. The CDR3 coding sequence is TGTGCCAGCTCACAAACCGGGACTCGCCAAGAGACCCAGTACTTC.

This chain joins TRBV23-1 and TRBJ2-6, with 7 bases aligning to TRBD1. TRBV23-1 is identified as an open reading frame with a role that is uncertain. This CDR3 is 17 amino acids long. V was clipped by 6 bases and J by 0 bases; unmatched bases: 8. CDR3 sequence: CASSRTGISSGANVLTF. Here the CDR3 DNA reads TGCGCCAGCAGCCGGACAGGCATTAGCTCTGGGGCCAACGTCCTGACTTTC.

For this clone: One end of the junction does not line up with germline, which may come from a read error. The sample carries other DNA sequences with the same CDR3. The rearrangement links TRBV7-9 to TRBJ2-5; D is ambiguous. The CDR3 runs to 13 residues. The germline gives CDR1 SEHNR, CDR2 FQNEAQ (reference sequence). This CDR3 is CASSPRLKETQYF. In nucleotides, the CDR3 is TGCGCCAGCAGCCCTAGACTCAAGGAGACCCAGTACTTC.

The chain combines TRBV7-9 with TRBJ2-5; either TRBD1 or TRBD2 may supply D (5 bases each). The germline V gene has CDR1 SEHNR and CDR2 FQNEAQ (reference sequence). Trimming pared 4 bases from V and 4 bases from J, leaving 10 bases between. CDR3 size: 13 residues. The CDR3 here is CASSSGTVETQYF. CDR3 sequence (DNA): TGTGCCAGCAGCTCCGGGACGGTAGAGACCCAGTACTTC.

V is TRBV6-1 and J is TRBJ2-7, with unresolved D. Germline lookup yields CDR1 MNHNS and CDR2 SASEGT. V lost 6 bases and J lost 4, with 13 bases in between. This CDR3 contains 13 residues. CDR3 protein: CASSPTAAYEQYF. As DNA, the CDR3 is TGTGCCAGCAGCCCTACGGCCGCATACGAGCAGTACTTC.

This clone was detected only once. A much larger clone differs by one base, so this may be a read error. J is TRBJ2-3 and V is TRBV27; 9 bases match TRBD2. This CDR3 has 14 amino acids. Per the germline V gene, CDR1 is MNHEY and CDR2 is SMNVEV (reference sequence). V lost 4 bases, J lost 1 base, and 0 bases stayed unmatched. This CDR3 is CASSWTSGTDTQYF. CDR3 nucleotide sequence: TGTGCCAGCAGTTGGACTAGCGGCACAGATACGCAGTATTTT.

The chain uses TRBV9 and TRBJ2-7; the D gene is possibly TRBD2 (6 bases). CDR1 and CDR2 (germline): SGDLS, YYNGEE. The CDR3 covers 13 residues. V gave up 2 bases and J gave up 5 bases, with 11 bases separating them. The DNA of the CDR3 is TGTGCCAGCAGCGTTGGCGGGAACGACGAGCAGTACTTC. It is translated as CASSVGGNDEQYF.

The rearrangement joins TRBV30 to TRBJ2-4, with D unclear. V was shortened by 0 bases and J by 3 bases, with 9 bases between the two germline ends. The V gene's germline CDR1 is GTSNPN and CDR2 SVGIG (reference sequence). The CDR3 has 14 residues. The DNA for the CDR3 is TGTGCCTGGAGTGTACACAGAGTCAAAAACATTCAGTACTTC. Amino acids: CAWSVHRVKNIQYF.

The rearrangement joins TRBV28 to TRBJ1-2; D gene unclear. V lost 6 bases, J lost 0 bases, and 14 bases lay in between. Germline V gene sequence: CDR1 MDHEN, CDR2 SYDVKM. CDR3 length: 15 residues. CDR3 sequence: CASSSVEEPNYGYTF. CDR3 bases: TGTGCCAGCAGCTCCGTGGAAGAACCTAACTATGGCTACACCTTC.

This rearrangement joins TRBV4-2 to TRBJ2-1; D is perhaps TRBD2 (5 bases). CDR1 is LGHNA and CDR2 is YNFKEQ in the germline V gene. The CDR3 has 16 residues. V lost 0 bases and J 4 bases, leaving 13 bases between the germline ends. CDR3 protein: CASSQEVGVVYNEQFF. CDR3 DNA sequence: TGTGCCAGCAGCCAAGAGGTGGGAGTAGTATACAATGAGCAGTTCTTC.

The CDR3 sequence is CATSKTNNNEQFF. The DNA for the CDR3 is TGTGCCACCAGCAAGACAAATAACAATGAGCAGTTCTTC. The chain is built from TRBV15 and TRBJ2-1, with D unclear. V dropped 4 bases and J dropped 5 bases, with 9 bases sitting between them. Germline CDR1 and CDR2: LNHNV and YYDKDF (reference sequence). CDR3 length equals 13 residues. Combining the CDR3 with reference TRBV15 and TRBJ2-1 gives the whole variable domain DAMVIQNPRYQVTQFGKPVTLSCSQTLNHNVMYWYQQKSSQAPKLLFHYYDKDFNNEADTPDNFQSRRPNTSFCFLDIRSPGLGDTAMYLCATSKTNNNEQFFGPGTRLTVL.

The chain uses TRBV27 and TRBJ2-2, with 7 bases matching TRBD1. CDR1 and CDR2 (germline): MNHEY, SMNVEV (reference sequence). V shed 6 bases and J 3 bases; nucleotides not matched to a gene: 13. CDR3 size: 17 residues. In DNA form, the CDR3 reads TGTGCCAGCAGCACTATAATGACAGGGCTTTACACCGGGGAGCTGTTTTTT. Its protein product is CASSTIMTGLYTGELFF.